The 9 T cell receptor beta chains listed next were all sequenced from one sample in a study of CXCR3-negative and CXCR3-positive naive CD8 T cells. General study points: The study found more hydrophobic TRB CDR3s in CXCR3-positive naive cells than in CXCR3-negative naive cells.

UMI-labeled TRB cDNA libraries were prepared by 5' RACE. Reprocessing the 5' RACE reads, TCRdb reports a single entry for every CDR3 protein and omits DNA. This sample contains 150,000 to 180,000 distinct CDR3 sequences. Their antigens remain unidentified. Sequenced input: naive CXCR3+ CD8+ T cells from blood. As for subset: CD45RO-CCR7+CD27+CD95- naive CD8+ T cells expressing CXCR3 (TNR3+). Every receptor here comes from a human donor in good health. Some clones in this sample may be carry-over from other donors' samples.

The chain uses TRBV6-2 or TRBV6-3 and TRBJ2-1; TCRdb gives TRBD2 as the D gene, but with no DNA this cannot be confirmed. This CDR3 is built from 18 residues. Looked up from germline, CDR1 is MNHEY and CDR2 is SVGEGT. CDR3 sequence reads: CASSPGGLAGDGYNEQFF.

The chain recombines TRBV25-1 with TRBJ2-3; TCRdb calls TRBD2, which cannot be checked without DNA. The CDR3 is 16 amino acids. Germline CDR1 MGHDK, CDR2 SYGVNS. The CDR3 is CARSSSGRRSTDTQYF.

CDR3 sequence: CASSLPRGEQYF. The chain uses TRBV12-3 or TRBV12-4 and TRBJ2-7; lacking DNA, the TRBD1 call made by TCRdb goes unchecked. The CDR3 contains 12 residues.

J is TRBJ1-1 and V is TRBV2; TCRdb designates TRBD1, a call that cannot be tested without DNA. CDR1 SNHLY and CDR2 FYNNEI come from the germline V gene. The CDR3 is 14 residues long. This CDR3 reads CASPWGQGNTEAFF. The variable domain in full, with the rest retrieved from reference TRBV2 and TRBJ1-1, is EPEVTQTPSHQVTQMGQEVILRCVPISNHLYFYWYRQILGQKVEFLVSFYNNEISEKSEIFDDQFSVERPDGSNFTLKIRSTKLEDSAMYFCASPWGQGNTEAFFGQGTRLTVV.

The gene calls are TRBV7-8 and TRBJ2-7. CDR3 length: 12 residues. CDR1 SGHVS and CDR2 FQNEAQ come from the germline V gene. The CDR3 spells CASSLSLLEQYF.

This rearrangement joins TRBV9 to TRBJ2-7; the D call from TCRdb, TRBD2, cannot be confirmed without DNA. This CDR3 has 15 residues. The germline CDR1 and CDR2 sequences are SGDLS and YYNGEE. CDR3 amino acids: CASSVSRTSSYEQYF.

This chain links TRBV28 with TRBJ2-2; TCRdb indicates TRBD1, and absent DNA this call remains unverified. CDR3 length equals 16 residues. CDR1 is MDHEN and CDR2 is SYDVKM in the germline V gene. This CDR3 reads CASSLSVETGTGELFF.

The chain carries TRBV5-4 and TRBJ2-3. CDR3 length: 13 amino acids. Looked up from germline, CDR1 is SGHNT and CDR2 is YYREEE (reference sequence). CDR3 sequence: CASSFEGTDTQYF.

This chain uses TRBV7-9 with TRBJ2-7; the TCRdb call, TRBD1, lacks DNA for checking. This CDR3 spans 13 amino acids. Looked up from germline, CDR1 is SEHNR and CDR2 is FQNEAQ (reference sequence). CDR3 sequence: CASSRDRPYEQYF.